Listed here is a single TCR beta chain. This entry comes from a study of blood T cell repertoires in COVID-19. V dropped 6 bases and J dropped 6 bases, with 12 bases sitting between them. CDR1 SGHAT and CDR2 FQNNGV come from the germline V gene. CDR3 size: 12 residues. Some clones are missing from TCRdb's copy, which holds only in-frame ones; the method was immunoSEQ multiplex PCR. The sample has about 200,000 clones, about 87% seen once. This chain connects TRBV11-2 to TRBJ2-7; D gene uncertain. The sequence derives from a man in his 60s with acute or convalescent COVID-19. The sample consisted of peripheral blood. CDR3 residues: CASRGRSLEQYF. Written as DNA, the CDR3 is TGTGCCAGCAGGGGCCGCTCGCTCGAGCAGTACTTC.